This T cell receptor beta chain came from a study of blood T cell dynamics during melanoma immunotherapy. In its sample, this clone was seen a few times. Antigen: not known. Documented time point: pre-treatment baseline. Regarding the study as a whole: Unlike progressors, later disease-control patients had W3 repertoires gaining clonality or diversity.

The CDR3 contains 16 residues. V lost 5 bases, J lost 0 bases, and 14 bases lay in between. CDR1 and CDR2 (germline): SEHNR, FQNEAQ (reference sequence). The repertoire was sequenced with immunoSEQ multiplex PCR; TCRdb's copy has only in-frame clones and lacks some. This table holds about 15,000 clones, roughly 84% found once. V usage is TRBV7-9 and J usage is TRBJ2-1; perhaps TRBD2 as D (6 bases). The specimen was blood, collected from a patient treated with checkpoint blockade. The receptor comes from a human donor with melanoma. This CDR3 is CASSPNHGSSYNEQFF. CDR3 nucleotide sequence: TGTGCCAGCAGCCCCAATCACGGGAGCTCCTACAATGAGCAGTTCTTC.